This paragraph reports one T cell receptor (beta chain). Its antigen remains unknown. These data are taken from a study of cytomegalovirus exposure and HLA in healthy donors. Study-level points and caveats: Many donors shared some public TCRs, even though most TCR sequences were rare. It was shown in a later analysis that HLA-associated TCR beta chains were more clonally expanded than other, equally common chains.

The CDR3 has 16 amino acids. The junction had 9 bases not matched to a gene; V was cut back by 4 bases and J by 4 bases. Germline V CDR1 and CDR2: LGHNA, YSLEER. This PCR relied on a set of 60 Vbeta primers and 13 Jbeta primers. Original methodology: As a later analysis found, there were 80 million or so unique TCR beta chains, of which some 9.9 million were shared. Data came from immunoSEQ multiplex PCR; TCRdb stores just in-frame clones and leaves some out. The V and J calls and the clone size are those of that table, but D and trimming were determined from the DNA. In the table there are 99,000 or so clones, more than 60% of which are singletons.

This sequence was found in a male donor in good health and CMV-seronegative. This chain links TRBV4-3 with TRBJ2-5, with 10 bases matching TRBD2. Sequenced sample: PBMCs. CDR3 sequence: CASSLEGSGRGETQYF. CDR3 nucleotides: TGCGCCAGCAGCCTAGAAGGAAGCGGGAGGGGAGAGACCCAGTACTTC.